The rows below give T cell receptor beta chains drawn from one sample of a study of blood T cell repertoires in COVID-19. Sequencing was performed with immunoSEQ multiplex PCR; in TCRdb, only in-frame clones are kept and a portion is missing. The repertoire includes approximately 170,000 clones, about four fifths of them detected once, and under 15% sits in the top ten. Input material: peripheral blood. The receptors shown here come from a man aged 65-85 years who had recovered from COVID-19. Each CDR3 is given with its conserved first and last residue. A D gene is named only where the DNA matches it firmly. The size entry is marked missing in some rows and otherwise reads once, few, many or a size class.

J,V,D,size,CDR3,DNA
TRBJ2-5,TRBV10-3,TRBD2,.,CAIALSLAGGETQYF,TGTGCCATAGCATTGTCACTAGCGGGAGGAGAGACCCAGTACTTC
TRBJ1-1,TRBV5-1,TRBD1,.,CASSPGQGGGRGEAFF,TGCGCCAGCAGCCCAGGACAGGGAGGGGGCCGGGGTGAAGCTTTCTTT
TRBJ2-7,TRBV7-6,.,.,CASSRGRNQGYEQYF,TGTGCCAGCAGCCGAGGACGGAACCAGGGCTACGAGCAGTACTTC
TRBJ2-1,TRBV5-1,TRBD2,few,CASSSAGGSYNEQFF,TGCGCCAGCAGCTCGGCGGGGGGTTCCTACAATGAGCAGTTCTTC
TRBJ2-5,TRBV19,TRBD1,few,CASSNRDRETQYF,TGTGCCAGTAGTAACCGGGACAGGGAGACCCAGTACTTC
TRBJ2-5,TRBV6-6,TRBD2,.,CASKPNDSGETQYF,TGTGCCAGCAAACCGAATGATAGCGGGGAGACCCAGTACTTC
TRBJ1-1,TRBV7-2,.,.,CASSLQNTEAFF,TGTGCCAGCAGCTTACAGAACACTGAAGCTTTCTTT
TRBJ2-7,TRBV6-5,TRBD1,.,CASSPDRGAYEQYF,TGTGCCAGCAGTCCGGACAGGGGGGCCTACGAGCAGTACTTC
TRBJ2-1,TRBV27,.,.,CASSGGRDEQFF,TGTGCCAGCAGTGGGGGCCGGGATGAGCAGTTCTTC
TRBJ2-1,TRBV2,.,.,CASRESPISYNEQFF,TGTGCCAGCAGAGAGTCCCCGATCTCCTACAATGAGCAGTTCTTC
TRBJ2-3,TRBV6-5,.,.,CASSYWAGASTDTQYF,TGTGCCAGCAGTTACTGGGCAGGGGCCAGCACAGATACGCAGTATTTT
TRBJ2-5,TRBV11-2,TRBD1,.,CASSAGTEETQYF,TGTGCCAGCAGCGCCGGGACAGAAGAGACCCAGTACTTC
TRBJ1-5,TRBV19,.,.,CASSIAGGDQPQHF,TGTGCCAGTAGTATTGCGGGAGGGGATCAGCCCCAGCATTTT
TRBJ2-7,TRBV3-1/TRBV3-2,.,.,CASSPAAGGTYEQYF,TGTGCCAGCAGCCCCGCGGCCGGCGGAACCTACGAGCAGTACTTC